In this sample, the clone carrying this T cell receptor (beta chain) turned up a few times. Its specificity is not known. This CDR3 region has 12 residues. Trimming shortened V by 2 bases and J by 6 bases, and 8 bases separated the two germline ends. CDR1 is MNHNY and CDR2 is SVGAGI in the germline V gene (reference sequence). This sample is drawn from a study of OX40 agonist ivuxolimab in advanced cancers. Findings and caveats of the study: Clonal expansion by week 6 occurred in CD4+ and CD8+ blood T cells (at 0.1 to 3.0 mg/kg). The study did not work out the antigen specificity of the expanded peripheral T cells.

TCRdb keeps only in-frame clones here, not all; method: immunoSEQ multiplex PCR. The sample lists 40,000 to 45,000 clones, about 86% occurring once. This clonotype was obtained from an adult with an advanced solid tumor such as melanoma, head and neck, liver or kidney cancer. The sample in question was CD4+ or CD8+ T cells sorted from blood, obtained in a trial of the OX40 agonist ivuxolimab. The chain recombines TRBV6-6 with TRBJ2-7; perhaps D is TRBD1 or TRBD2 (6 bases each). The chain's CDR3 is CASSYKGGEQYV. The CDR3, as DNA: TGTGCCAGCAGTTACAAGGGGGGCGAGCAGTACGTC.